A selection of T cell receptor beta chains follows, all from one sample in a study of T cell responses to AZD1222 COVID-19 vaccine. Sequencing used immunoSEQ multiplex PCR; TCRdb keeps in-frame clones, though not all of them. The sample yields roughly 190,000 clones, approximately 90% seen once. Specimen: peripheral blood, collected on day 0 of AZD1222 vaccination. The receptors come from an adult in good health. Each CDR3 is given with its conserved first and last residue. D genes are given only for firm matches. Some rows have no size entry. The others give once, few or many, or a class for an expanded clone.

j_call	v_call	clone_size	d_call	cdr3_aa
TRBJ1-3	TRBV7-2	-	-	CASSLDSARAGGNTIYF
TRBJ1-1	TRBV6-5	-	-	CASSRALNTEAFF
TRBJ2-7	TRBV7-2	-	TRBD2	CASSLRSGNGEQYF
TRBJ2-1	TRBV2	once	TRBD2	CASPGTSGNGVDEQFF
TRBJ2-7	TRBV11-2	-	TRBD2	CASSLGLAGVYEQYF
TRBJ1-2	TRBV6-5	once	-	CASNYGSGDGYTF
TRBJ2-7	TRBV6-5	-	TRBD1	CASSYGERQGYEQYF
TRBJ1-6	TRBV7-3	-	-	CASSLLGVNNSPLHF
TRBJ1-5	TRBV7-8	once	-	CASSLEQGSQPQHF
TRBJ2-5	TRBV5-1	-	-	CASSLGTLQIETQYF
TRBJ1-4	TRBV5-1	-	-	CASSSGWDTTNEKLFF
TRBJ2-2	TRBV27	-	-	CASSRGANTGELFF